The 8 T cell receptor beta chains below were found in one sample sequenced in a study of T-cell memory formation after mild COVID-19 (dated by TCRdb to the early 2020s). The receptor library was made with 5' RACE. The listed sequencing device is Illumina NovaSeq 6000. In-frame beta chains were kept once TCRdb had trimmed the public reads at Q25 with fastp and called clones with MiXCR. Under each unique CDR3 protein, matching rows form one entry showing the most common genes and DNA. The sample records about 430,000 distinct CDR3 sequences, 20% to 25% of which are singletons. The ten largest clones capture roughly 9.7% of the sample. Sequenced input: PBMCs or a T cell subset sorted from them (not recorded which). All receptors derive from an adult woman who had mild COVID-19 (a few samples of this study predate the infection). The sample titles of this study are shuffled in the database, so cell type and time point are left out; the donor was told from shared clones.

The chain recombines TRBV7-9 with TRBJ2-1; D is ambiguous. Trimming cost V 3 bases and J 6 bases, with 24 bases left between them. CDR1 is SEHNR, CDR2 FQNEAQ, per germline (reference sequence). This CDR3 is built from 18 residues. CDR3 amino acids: CASSFDRFAPRRSNEQFF. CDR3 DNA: TGTGCCAGCAGCTTTGATCGGTTTGCTCCGCGGCGGTCCAATGAGCAGTTCTTC.

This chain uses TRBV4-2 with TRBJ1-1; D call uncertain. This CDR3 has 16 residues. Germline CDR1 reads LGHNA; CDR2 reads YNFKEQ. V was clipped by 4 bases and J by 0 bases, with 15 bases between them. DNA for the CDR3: TGTGCCAGCAGCCCCACCGGCAGGCTCATGAACACTGAAGCTTTCTTT. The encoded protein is CASSPTGRLMNTEAFF.

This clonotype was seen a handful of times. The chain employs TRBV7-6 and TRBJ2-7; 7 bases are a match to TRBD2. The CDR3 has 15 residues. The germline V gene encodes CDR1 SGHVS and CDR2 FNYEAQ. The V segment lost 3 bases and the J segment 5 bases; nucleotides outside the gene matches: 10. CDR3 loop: CASSFSQGLLDEQYF. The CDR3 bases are TGTGCCAGCAGCTTTTCGCAGGGACTACTCGACGAGCAGTACTTC.

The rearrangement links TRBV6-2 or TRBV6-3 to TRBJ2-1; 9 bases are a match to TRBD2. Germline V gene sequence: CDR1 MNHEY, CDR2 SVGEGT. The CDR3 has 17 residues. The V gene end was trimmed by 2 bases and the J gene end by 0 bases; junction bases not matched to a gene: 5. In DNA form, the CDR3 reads TGTGCCAGCAGTTACCCCGGCGGGGGGGTCTCCTACAATGAGCAGTTCTTC. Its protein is CASSYPGGGVSYNEQFF.

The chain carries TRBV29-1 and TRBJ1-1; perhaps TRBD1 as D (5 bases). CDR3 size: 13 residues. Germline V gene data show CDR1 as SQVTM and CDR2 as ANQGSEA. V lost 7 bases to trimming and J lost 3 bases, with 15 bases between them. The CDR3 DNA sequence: TGCAGCGCCAAATTGGGACCGGACACTGAAGCTTTCTTT. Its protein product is CSAKLGPDTEAFF.

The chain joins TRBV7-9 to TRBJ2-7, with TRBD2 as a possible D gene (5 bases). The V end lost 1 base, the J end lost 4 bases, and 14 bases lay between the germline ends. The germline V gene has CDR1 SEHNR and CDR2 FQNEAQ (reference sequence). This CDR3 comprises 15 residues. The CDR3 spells CASSLGGGSRYEQYF. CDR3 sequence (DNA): TGTGCCAGCAGCTTAGGGGGTGGGAGCAGGTACGAGCAGTACTTC.

The CDR3 here is CASSLATGSNQPQHF. CDR3 sequence (DNA): TGTGCCAGCAGCTTAGCTACAGGTAGCAATCAGCCCCAGCATTTT. This rearrangement joins TRBV7-9 to TRBJ1-5; D is perhaps TRBD1 (5 bases). The CDR3 totals 15 residues. Germline-derived CDR1 and CDR2 are SEHNR and FQNEAQ (reference sequence). The V end lost 0 bases, the J end lost 0 bases, and 6 bases lay between the germline ends.

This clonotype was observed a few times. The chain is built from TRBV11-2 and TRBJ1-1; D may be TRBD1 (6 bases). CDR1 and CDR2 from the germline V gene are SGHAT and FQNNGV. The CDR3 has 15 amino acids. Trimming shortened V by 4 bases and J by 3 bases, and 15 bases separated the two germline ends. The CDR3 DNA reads TGTGCCAGCAGCTCTCGGTTACAGGGAGACACTGAAGCTTTCTTT. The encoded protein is CASSSRLQGDTEAFF. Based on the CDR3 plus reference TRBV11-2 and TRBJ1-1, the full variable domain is EAGVAQSPRYKIIEKRQSVAFWCNPISGHATLYWYQQILGQGPKLLIQFQNNGVVDDSQLPKDRFSAERLKGVDSTLKIQPAKLEDSAVYLCASSSRLQGDTEAFFGQGTRLTVV.